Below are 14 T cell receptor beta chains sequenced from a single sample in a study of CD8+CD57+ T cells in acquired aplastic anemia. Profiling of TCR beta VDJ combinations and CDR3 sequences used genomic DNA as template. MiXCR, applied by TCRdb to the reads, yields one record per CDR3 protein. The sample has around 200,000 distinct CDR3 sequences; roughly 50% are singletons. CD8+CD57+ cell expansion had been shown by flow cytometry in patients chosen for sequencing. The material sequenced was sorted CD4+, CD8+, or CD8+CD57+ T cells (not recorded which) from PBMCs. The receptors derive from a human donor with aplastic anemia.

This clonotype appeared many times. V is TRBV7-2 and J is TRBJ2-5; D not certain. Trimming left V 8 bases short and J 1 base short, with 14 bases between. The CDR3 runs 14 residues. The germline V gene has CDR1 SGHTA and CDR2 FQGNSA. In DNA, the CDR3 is TGTGCCAGCGCAGTCGGAGCTTTCCAAGAGACCCAGTACTTC. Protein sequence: CASAVGAFQETQYF.

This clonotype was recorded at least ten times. DNA of the CDR3: TGTGCCAGCAGTTTGGCTGGGGTGGCGGTCTTCTATGGCTACACCTTC. It encodes CASSLAGVAVFYGYTF. The rearrangement links TRBV12-3 or TRBV12-4 to TRBJ1-2, with D uncertain. With 3 bases removed from V and 4 bases from J, the gap between germline ends came to 18 bases. This CDR3 region has 16 residues.

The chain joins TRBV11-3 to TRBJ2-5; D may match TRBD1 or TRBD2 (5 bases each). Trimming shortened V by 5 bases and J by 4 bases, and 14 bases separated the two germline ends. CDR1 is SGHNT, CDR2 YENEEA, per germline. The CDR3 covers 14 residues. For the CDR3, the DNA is TGTGCCAGCAGCCGGAGAGAGGGGATAGAGACCCAGTACTTC. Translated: CASSRREGIETQYF. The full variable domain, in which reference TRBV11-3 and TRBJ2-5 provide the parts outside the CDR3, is EAGVVQSPRYKIIEKKQPVAFWCNPISGHNTLYWYLQNLGQGPELLIRYENEEAVDDSQLPKDRFSAERLKGVDSTLKIQPAELGDSAVYLCASSRREGIETQYFGPGTRLLVL.

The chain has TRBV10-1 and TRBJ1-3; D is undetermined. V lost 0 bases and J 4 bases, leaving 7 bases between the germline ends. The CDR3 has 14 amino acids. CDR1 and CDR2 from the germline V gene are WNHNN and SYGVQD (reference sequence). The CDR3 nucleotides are TGCGCCAGCAGTGAGTCTAATTTCGGAAACACCATATATTTT. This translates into CASSESNFGNTIYF.

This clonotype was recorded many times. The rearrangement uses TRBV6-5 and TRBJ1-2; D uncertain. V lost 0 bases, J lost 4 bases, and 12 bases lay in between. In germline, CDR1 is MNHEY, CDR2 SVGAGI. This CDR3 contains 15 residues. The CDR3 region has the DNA TGTGCCAGCAGTTACTCGATCCGGCTCCGCTATGGCTACACCTTC. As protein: CASSYSIRLRYGYTF.

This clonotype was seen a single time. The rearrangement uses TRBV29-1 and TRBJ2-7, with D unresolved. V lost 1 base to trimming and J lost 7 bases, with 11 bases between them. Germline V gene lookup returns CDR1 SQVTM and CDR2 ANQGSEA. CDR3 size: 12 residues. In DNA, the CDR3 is TGCAGCGTTGAAGCCGACCCCTCGGAGCAGTACTTC. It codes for CSVEADPSEQYF.

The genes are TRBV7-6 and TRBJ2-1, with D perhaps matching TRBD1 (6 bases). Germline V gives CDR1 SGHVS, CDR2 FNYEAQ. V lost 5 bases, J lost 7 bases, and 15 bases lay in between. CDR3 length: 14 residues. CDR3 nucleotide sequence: TGTGCCAGCAGCCCCTGGGGACATGAGAATGAGCAGTTCTTC. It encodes CASSPWGHENEQFF. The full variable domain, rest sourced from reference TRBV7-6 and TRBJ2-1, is GAGVSQSPRYKVTKRGQDVALRCDPISGHVSLYWYRQALGQGPEFLTYFNYEAQQDKSGLPNDRFSAERPEGSISTLTIQRTEQRDSAMYRCASSPWGHENEQFFGPGTRLTVL.

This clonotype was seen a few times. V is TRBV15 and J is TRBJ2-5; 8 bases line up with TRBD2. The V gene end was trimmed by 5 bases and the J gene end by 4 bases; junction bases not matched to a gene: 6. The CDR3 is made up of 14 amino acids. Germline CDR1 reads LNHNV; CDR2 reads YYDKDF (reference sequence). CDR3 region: CATSGGGSLETQYF. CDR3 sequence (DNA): TGTGCCACCAGCGGCGGGGGGAGTTTAGAGACCCAGTACTTC.

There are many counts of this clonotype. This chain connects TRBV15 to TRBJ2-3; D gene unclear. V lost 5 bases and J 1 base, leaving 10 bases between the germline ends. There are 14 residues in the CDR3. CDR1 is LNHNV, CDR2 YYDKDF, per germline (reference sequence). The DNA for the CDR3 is TGTGCCACCAGCCACCCTCAGGGCACAGATACGCAGTATTTT. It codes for CATSHPQGTDTQYF.

CDR3 sequence reads: CASSWDNTDTQYF. The DNA for the CDR3 is TGTGCCAGCAGCTGGGACAACACAGATACGCAGTATTTT. The chain has TRBV3-1 and TRBJ2-3; possible D gene TRBD1, 6 bases. The germline CDR1 and CDR2 sequences are LGHDT and YNNKEL (reference sequence). V was trimmed by 5 bases and J by 2 bases, leaving 8 bases between them. The CDR3 contains 13 residues.

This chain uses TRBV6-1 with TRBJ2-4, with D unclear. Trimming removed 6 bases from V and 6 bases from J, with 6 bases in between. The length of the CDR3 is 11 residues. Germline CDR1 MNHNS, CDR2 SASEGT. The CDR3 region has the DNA TGTGCCAGCAGCCCCGGAAACATTCAGTACTTC. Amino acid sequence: CASSPGNIQYF.

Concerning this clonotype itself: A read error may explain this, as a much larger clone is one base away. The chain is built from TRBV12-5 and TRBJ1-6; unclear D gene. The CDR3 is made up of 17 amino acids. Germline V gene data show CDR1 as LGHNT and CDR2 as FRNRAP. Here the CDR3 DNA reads TGTGCTAGTGGTTTGGTAGTGGGGAGGACCTATAATCCACCCCTCCACTTT. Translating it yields CASGLVVGRTYNPPLHF.

CDR3 amino acids: CASSEARTYEQYF. CDR3 nucleotide sequence: TGCGCCAGCAGTGAGGCCAGGACCTACGAGCAGTACTTC. This chain joins TRBV10-2 and TRBJ2-7; D gene uncertain. Germline CDR1 WSHSY, CDR2 SAAADI. The CDR3 is 13 residues long. V lost 2 bases and J lost 2, with 7 bases in between.

CDR3 coding DNA: TGTGCCAGCAGCGTACCCCGAGCGGGGGGGCCCACAGATACGCAGTATTTT. This gives the protein CASSVPRAGGPTDTQYF. This chain uses TRBV9 with TRBJ2-3, with 10 positions matching TRBD2. Trimming cost V 1 base and J 2 bases; bases outside gene matches: 7. The CDR3 loop spans 17 amino acids. Germline V gene sequence: CDR1 SGDLS, CDR2 YYNGEE.